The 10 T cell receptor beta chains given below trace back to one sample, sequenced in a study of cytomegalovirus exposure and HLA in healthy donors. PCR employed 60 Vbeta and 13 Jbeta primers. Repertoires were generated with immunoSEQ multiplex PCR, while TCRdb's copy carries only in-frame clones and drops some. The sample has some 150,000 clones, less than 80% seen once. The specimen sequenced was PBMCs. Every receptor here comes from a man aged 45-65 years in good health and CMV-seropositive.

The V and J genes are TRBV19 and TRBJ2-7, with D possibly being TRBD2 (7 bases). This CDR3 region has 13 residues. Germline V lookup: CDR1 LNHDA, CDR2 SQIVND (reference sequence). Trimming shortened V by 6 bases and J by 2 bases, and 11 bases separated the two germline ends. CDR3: CASRRGGAYEQYF. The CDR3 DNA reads TGTGCCAGTAGACGAGGGGGGGCCTACGAGCAGTACTTC. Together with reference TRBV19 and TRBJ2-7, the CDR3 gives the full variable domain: DGGITQSPKYLFRKEGQNVTLSCEQNLNHDAMYWYRQDPGQGLRLIYYSQIVNDFQKGDIAEGYSVSREKKESFPLTVTSAQKNPTAFYLCASRRGGAYEQYFGPGTRLTVT.

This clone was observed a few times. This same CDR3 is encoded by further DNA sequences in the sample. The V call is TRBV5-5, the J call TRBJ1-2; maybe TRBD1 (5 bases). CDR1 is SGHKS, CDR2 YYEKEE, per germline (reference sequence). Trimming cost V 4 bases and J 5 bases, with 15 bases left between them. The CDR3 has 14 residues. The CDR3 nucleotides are TGTGCCAGCAGCCCGGACTCCGGGGGGTATGGCTACACCTTC. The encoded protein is CASSPDSGGYGYTF.

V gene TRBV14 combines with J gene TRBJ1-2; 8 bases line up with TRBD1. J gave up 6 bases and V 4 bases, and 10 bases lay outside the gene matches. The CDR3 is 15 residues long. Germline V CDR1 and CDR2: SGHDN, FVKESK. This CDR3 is CASSPRTGSAHGYTF. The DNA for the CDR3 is TGTGCCAGCAGCCCCAGGACAGGGAGCGCCCATGGCTACACCTTC.

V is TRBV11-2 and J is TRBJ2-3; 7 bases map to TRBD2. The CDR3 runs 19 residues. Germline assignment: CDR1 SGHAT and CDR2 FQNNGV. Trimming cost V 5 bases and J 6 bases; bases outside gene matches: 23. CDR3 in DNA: TGTGCCAGCAGCGTTTTCCCCGGACTAGAAAAGATGGGGCTGGATACGCAGTATTTT. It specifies CASSVFPGLEKMGLDTQYF.

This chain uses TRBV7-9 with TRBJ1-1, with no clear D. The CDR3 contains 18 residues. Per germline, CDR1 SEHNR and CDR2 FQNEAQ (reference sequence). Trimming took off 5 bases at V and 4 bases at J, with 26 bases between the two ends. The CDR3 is CASSPTGVTTVLGTEAFF. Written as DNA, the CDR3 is TGTGCCAGCAGCCCCACCGGAGTCACTACCGTTCTGGGCACTGAAGCTTTCTTT.

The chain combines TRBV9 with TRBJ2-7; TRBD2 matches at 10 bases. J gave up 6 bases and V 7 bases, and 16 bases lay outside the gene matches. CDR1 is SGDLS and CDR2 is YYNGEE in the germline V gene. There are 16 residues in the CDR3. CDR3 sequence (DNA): TGTGCCAGCGCACCACAAGCCGGGACTAGCGCATTCGAGCAGTACTTC. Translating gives CASAPQAGTSAFEQYF.

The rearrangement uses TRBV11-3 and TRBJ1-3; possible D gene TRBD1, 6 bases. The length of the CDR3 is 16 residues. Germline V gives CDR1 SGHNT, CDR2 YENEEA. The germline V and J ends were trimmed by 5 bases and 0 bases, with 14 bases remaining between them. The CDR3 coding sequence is TGTGCCAGCAGCCTCACGGGGGGCGCCTCTGGAAACACCATATATTTT. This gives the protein CASSLTGGASGNTIYF.

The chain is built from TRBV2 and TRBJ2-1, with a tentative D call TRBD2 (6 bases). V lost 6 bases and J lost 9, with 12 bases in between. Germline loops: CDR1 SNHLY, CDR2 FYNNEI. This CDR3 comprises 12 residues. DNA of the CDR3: TGTGCCAGCAGCCCTGGGGGGTTTGAGCAGTTCTTC. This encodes CASSPGGFEQFF.

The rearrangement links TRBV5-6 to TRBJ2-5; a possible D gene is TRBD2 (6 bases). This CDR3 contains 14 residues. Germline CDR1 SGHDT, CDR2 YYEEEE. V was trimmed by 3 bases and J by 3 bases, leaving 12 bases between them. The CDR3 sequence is CASSSLTSKETQYF. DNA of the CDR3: TGTGCCAGCAGCTCTCTGACTAGTAAAGAGACCCAGTACTTC.

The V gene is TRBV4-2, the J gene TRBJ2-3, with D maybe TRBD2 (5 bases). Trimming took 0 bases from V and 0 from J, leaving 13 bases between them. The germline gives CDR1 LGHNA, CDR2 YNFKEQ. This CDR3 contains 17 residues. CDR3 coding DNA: TGTGCCAGCAGCCAAGAGAAAGCGGCCGCTAGCACAGATACGCAGTATTTT. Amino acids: CASSQEKAAASTDTQYF.